This entry describes one TCR beta chain. This clone has a single count. Its antigen is not yet known. No base quality values were provided; no much bigger clone lies one nucleotide off. TCR beta CDR3 regions were sequenced from DNA using the immunoSEQ Assay. The study's own analysis went as follows. T cell density was computed as TCR beta template counts normalized to usable DNA estimated by amplifying housekeeping genes. The preseqR package was used to estimate richness by extrapolating to 400,000 templates for PBMC samples and to 120,000 templates for tissue samples. Clonality was calculated as one minus Pielou's evenness. Tissue-enriched TCRs were identified through differential abundance testing performed on productive amino-acid clonotypes, with a minimum total count of 5 and an alpha of 0.1. Repertoire overlap between compartments was quantified with the Jaccard Index and Morisita Overlap Index. GLIPH clustered TCR beta CDR3s with public tetramer-defined viral CDR3s; viral motifs required at least three viral sequences plus V-gene enrichment. TCRdb carries this immuneACCESS record with in-frame sequences only. Its versions omit some clonotypes, under half of them owing to an unresolved V gene in the studies checked, with the rest unexplained. V and J calls and clone size are as listed in that table; D and trimming were resolved from the DNA. This sample lists almost 40,000 clones; 79% were detected once. 30% to 35% of the sample is in the top ten clones.

The sample comes from a study of T cells in localized non-small cell lung cancer (TCRdb year 2020). Context from the whole study: T cell repertoires of approximately 250 early-stage NSCLC patients were analyzed, with tumors being compared against uninvolved tumor-adjacent lungs. All 220 or so NSCLC patients in the cohort were treatment-naive and had localized lung tumors that were resected. Of the NSCLC patients, fewer than 150 were male and roughly 100 were female, and the mean age was roughly 61 years. What the work shows at the level of the full study, not this receptor alone: Higher T cell density in blood was associated with longer overall survival, whereas higher clonality in adjacent lung was associated with shorter survival. A median of roughly 60 of the top 100 tumor clones were detected in paired uninvolved adjacent lung, and 28 of these tumor clones were also found among the top 100 clones of the paired uninvolved adjacent lung. Uninvolved tumor-adjacent lung showed the highest T cell clonality, higher than tumor, which suggests more focused antigenic responses in the uninvolved tumor-adjacent lung. Because multi-region tumor sequencing was not performed, intratumor heterogeneity could not be ruled out. Because the study design was exploratory, TCR variables were selected using unadjusted p-values without false-discovery rate correction.

The CDR3 runs 18 residues from the cysteine to the phenylalanine. The read is trimmed to its CDR3 DNA, 54 bases read in frame from base 1. In the germline V gene (reference sequence), CDR1 corresponds to SEHNR and CDR2 to FQNEAQ. Relative to germline, V is 2 bases shorter and J is 3 bases shorter, with 22 bases between their ends. At diagnosis, peripheral blood, uninvolved tumor-adjacent lung and tumor were collected and stored as a combination of fresh-frozen and FFPE material. For TCR repertoire profiling, blood samples were analyzed as peripheral blood mononuclear cells. Sequencing was performed on PBMCs, taken before any cancer treatment. The sequence links TRBV7-9 to TRBJ1-1; the D gene cannot be named for sure. The receptor comes from a woman aged 40-69 years with stage II squamous cell lung carcinoma. The CDR3 amino acid sequence is: CASSLSRRMRNQDTEAFF. The sequence in DNA is TGTGCCAGCAGCTTAAGTCGGCGCATGCGGAATCAAGACACTGAAGCTTTCTTT.